One sample yielded the 22 T cell receptor beta chains listed below, sequenced in a study of cytomegalovirus exposure and HLA in healthy donors. Use of 60 Vbeta and 13 Jbeta primers characterized the PCR. Produced via immunoSEQ multiplex PCR; TCRdb's table is partial and in-frame only. The profile shows roughly 160,000 clones, approximately 74% of them singletons. Sequencing input: PBMCs. The receptors stem from a woman in her twenties or thirties in good health and CMV-seronegative.

The chain couples TRBV11-2 to TRBJ2-2, with TRBD2 matching 7 bases. The germline gives CDR1 SGHAT, CDR2 FQNNGV. This CDR3 region has 15 residues. V lost 2 bases, J lost 0 bases, and 0 bases stayed unmatched. CDR3 region: CASSLRGANTGELFF. The CDR3 DNA is TGTGCCAGCAGCTTACGGGGGGCGAACACCGGGGAGCTGTTTTTT. The variable domain in full, completed from reference TRBV11-2 and TRBJ2-2, reads EAGVAQSPRYKIIEKRQSVAFWCNPISGHATLYWYQQILGQGPKLLIQFQNNGVVDDSQLPKDRFSAERLKGVDSTLKIQPAKLEDSAVYLCASSLRGANTGELFFGEGSRLTVL.

The chain is built from TRBV14 and TRBJ2-6, with TRBD1 matching over 11 bases. Germline CDR1 SGHDN, CDR2 FVKESK. CDR3 size: 18 residues. V trimming: 3 bases; J trimming: 2 bases; junction bases outside the gene matches: 6. The CDR3 DNA follows: TGTGCCAGCAGCCAGGACCCGGGACAGGGGGCTGGGGCCAACGTCCTGACTTTC. This translates into CASSQDPGQGAGANVLTF.

The gene calls are TRBV7-2 and TRBJ2-1; tentatively, D is TRBD1 (5 bases). Germline CDR1 is SGHTA and CDR2 is FQGNSA. The CDR3 has 14 amino acids. Trimming took 4 bases from V and 2 from J, leaving 9 bases between them. The DNA for the CDR3 is TGTGCCAGCAGCTCGATGACAGCCTACAATGAGCAGTTCTTC. Encoded protein: CASSSMTAYNEQFF.

This clone was detected only once. The V call is TRBV11-1, the J call TRBJ1-1; D remains unclear. Germline V lookup: CDR1 SGHAT, CDR2 FQDESV (reference sequence). CDR3 length: 13 amino acids. V was cut by 1 base and J by 0 bases, with 3 bases left in between. The CDR3 DNA follows: TGTGCCAGCAGCTTAGATATGAACACTGAAGCTTTCTTT. Translation: CASSLDMNTEAFF.

Only a few counts were recorded for this clone. J is TRBJ2-7 and V is TRBV28, with 13 nucleotides matching TRBD2. V lost 5 bases and J lost 6; bases outside the gene matches: 4. The CDR3 runs to 14 residues. Germline lookup yields CDR1 MDHEN and CDR2 SYDVKM. CDR3 sequence: CASSRTSGGFEQYF. The CDR3 nucleotides read TGTGCCAGCAGTAGGACTAGCGGGGGTTTCGAGCAGTACTTC.

The rearrangement joins TRBV28 to TRBJ2-3; D ambiguous. This CDR3 spans 18 amino acids. Germline CDR1 reads MDHEN; CDR2 reads SYDVKM. V was shortened by 5 bases and J by 4 bases, with 25 bases between the two germline ends. The CDR3 spells CASSLIAFSLRIADTQYF. DNA for the CDR3: TGTGCCAGCAGTCTTATCGCTTTTTCGCTCAGGATCGCAGATACGCAGTATTTT.

This clone appeared a few times. The V call is TRBV6-1, the J call TRBJ1-5, with 7 bases identical to TRBD1. This CDR3 contains 14 residues. V was pared by 4 bases and J by 4 bases, with 4 bases of the junction left unmatched. Germline CDR1 and CDR2: MNHNS and SASEGT. The CDR3 reads CASSGRQGNQPQHF. The CDR3 DNA reads as TGTGCCAGCAGTGGAAGACAGGGAAATCAGCCCCAGCATTTT.

The V and J genes are TRBV2 and TRBJ1-5; a possible D gene is TRBD1 (6 bases). V shed 7 bases and J shed 3 bases, with 16 bases lying between them. This CDR3 is 15 amino acids long. The germline CDR1 and CDR2 sequences are SNHLY and FYNNEI. The CDR3 sequence: CASKMSGGANQPQHF. CDR3 DNA: TGTGCCAGCAAGATGTCCGGGGGGGCCAATCAGCCCCAGCATTTT.

This clone came up once. The rearrangement joins TRBV28 to TRBJ1-2; TRBD1 agrees at 8 bases. The CDR3 has 15 amino acids. V was pared by 5 bases and J by 3 bases, with 8 bases of the junction left unmatched. The V gene's germline CDR1 is MDHEN and CDR2 SYDVKM. The CDR3 nucleotides read TGTGCCAGCAGTACAAATCCGGGACAGGACTATGGCTACACCTTC. It specifies CASSTNPGQDYGYTF.

The V and J genes are TRBV18 and TRBJ1-1; the D gene is possibly TRBD1 (6 bases). There are 14 residues in the CDR3. The germline V gene encodes CDR1 KGHSH and CDR2 LQKENI. The germline V and J ends were trimmed by 4 bases and 2 bases, with 11 bases remaining between them. The CDR3 bases are TGTGCCAGCTCACAAGACAGGAGAAACACTGAAGCTTTCTTT. This gives the protein CASSQDRRNTEAFF.

The chain carries TRBV27 and TRBJ2-1, with 8 bases that match TRBD2. The CDR3 is made up of 18 amino acids. Trimming at V came to 1 base and at J to 7 bases, leaving 15 bases not matched to a gene. The germline gives CDR1 MNHEY, CDR2 SMNVEV (reference sequence). This CDR3 reads CASSLLSRVSGRGNEQFF. CDR3 nucleotides: TGTGCCAGCAGTTTATTATCTCGTGTGAGCGGGAGAGGGAATGAGCAGTTCTTC.

The chain combines TRBV7-9 with TRBJ2-5, with TRBD2 matching 10 bases. This CDR3 spans 15 amino acids. V shed 3 bases and J 4 bases; nucleotides not matched to a gene: 5. Per the germline V gene, CDR1 is SEHNR and CDR2 is FQNEAQ (reference sequence). In DNA, the CDR3 is TGTGCCAGCAGCTTTCTAGCGGGAGTGGCAGAGACCCAGTACTTC. This translates into CASSFLAGVAETQYF.

This sequence joins TRBV7-9 and TRBJ1-5; D is unclear. Germline CDR1 and CDR2: SEHNR and FQNEAQ (reference sequence). The CDR3 has 14 amino acids. V was cut by 5 bases and J by 3 bases, with 11 bases left in between. The CDR3 DNA reads TGTGCCAGCAGCCCCCCAGGATCCAATCAGCCCCAGCATTTT. Protein product: CASSPPGSNQPQHF.

J is TRBJ2-7 and V is TRBV6-1, with 8 bases aligning to TRBD1. The CDR3 has 14 amino acids. J was trimmed by 6 bases and V by 4 bases; bases with no gene match: 8. Germline V CDR1 and CDR2: MNHNS, SASEGT. This CDR3 reads CASSARQGIGEQYF. DNA of the CDR3: TGTGCCAGCAGTGCTCGACAGGGGATCGGCGAGCAGTACTTC.

V is TRBV29-1 and J is TRBJ2-7; 12 bases are a match to TRBD2. The CDR3 is made up of 14 amino acids. Trimming took 7 bases from V and 4 from J; bases not matched to a gene: 8. Per germline, CDR1 SQVTM and CDR2 ANQGSEA. CDR3: CSAGSTSGSYEQYF. CDR3 coding DNA: TGCAGCGCCGGATCGACTAGCGGGAGTTACGAGCAGTACTTC.

The V gene is TRBV4-3, the J gene TRBJ2-7, with D possibly TRBD1 on 6 matching bases. The CDR3 spans 15 residues. Trimming removed 0 bases at V and 6 bases at J, with 15 bases between. Germline V gene data show CDR1 as LGHNA and CDR2 as YSLEER. CDR3 in amino acids: CASSQDYRVYSEQYF. DNA of the CDR3: TGCGCCAGCAGCCAAGACTACAGGGTTTACAGCGAGCAGTACTTC.

The CDR3 DNA is TGTGCCAGCAGCCTCACCGGGACAGGGAATGAAAAACTGTTTTTT. Translated: CASSLTGTGNEKLFF. V usage is TRBV6-6 and J usage is TRBJ1-4, with TRBD1 identical over 9 bases. V lost 6 bases to trimming and J lost 5 bases; unmatched junction nucleotides: 7. Germline assignment: CDR1 MNHNY and CDR2 SVGAGI (reference sequence). There are 15 residues in the CDR3.

The V gene is TRBV20-1, the J gene TRBJ1-1; no definite D call. V was trimmed by 6 bases and J by 1 base, leaving 6 bases between them. Germline CDR1 is DFQATT and CDR2 is SNEGSKA (reference sequence). This CDR3 has 11 amino acids. The CDR3 bases are TGCAGTGCGGCCAGGAACACTGAAGCTTTCTTT. Translated: CSAARNTEAFF.

The CDR3 here is CASSLEVWSGSGETTGELFF. The CDR3 DNA reads TGTGCCAGCAGCTTAGAGGTATGGTCCGGATCGGGGGAGACCACCGGGGAGCTGTTTTTT. The chain has TRBV13 and TRBJ2-2; tentative D call: TRBD2 (6 bases). Germline CDR1 reads PRHDT; CDR2 reads FYEKMQ (reference sequence). The V end lost 1 base, the J end lost 4 bases, and 25 bases lay between the germline ends. This CDR3 is 20 amino acids long. Looking up the rest from reference TRBV13 and TRBJ2-2 gives the full variable domain: AAGVIQSPRHLIKEKRETATLKCYPIPRHDTVYWYQQGPGQDPQFLISFYEKMQSDKGSIPDRFSAQQFSDYHSELNMSSLELGDSALYFCASSLEVWSGSGETTGELFFGEGSRLTVL.

There are a few counts of this clone. The genes are TRBV4-1 and TRBJ1-5; D is ambiguous. The CDR3 runs 15 residues. V lost 4 bases and J lost 1, with 11 bases in between. Germline loops: CDR1 MGHRA, CDR2 YSYEKL. CDR3 DNA sequence: TGCGCCAGCAGCCCCCTACCGGGAAGCAATCAGCCCCAGCATTTT. As protein: CASSPLPGSNQPQHF.

This chain connects TRBV30 to TRBJ2-7; weak D call: TRBD1 (5 bases). The V end lost 0 bases, the J end lost 6 bases, and 15 bases lay between the germline ends. The CDR3 runs 14 residues. The germline V gene has CDR1 GTSNPN and CDR2 SVGIG (reference sequence). The CDR3 nucleotides are TGTGCCTGGAGTGTTTCTTTGGGCAGGGCCGAGCAGTACTTC. Its protein is CAWSVSLGRAEQYF.

The chain employs TRBV9 and TRBJ2-3; 11 bases are a match to TRBD2. With V trimmed by 5 bases and J by 6 bases, 8 bases remained unmatched. Germline CDR1 is SGDLS and CDR2 is YYNGEE. The CDR3 has 15 residues. The CDR3 bases are TGTGCCAGCAGTCGAAGCCTAGCGGGAGGTGATACGCAGTATTTT. Translation gives CASSRSLAGGDTQYF. Combining the CDR3 with reference TRBV9 and TRBJ2-3 gives the whole variable domain DSGVTQTPKHLITATGQRVTLRCSPRSGDLSVYWYQQSLDQGLQFLIQYYNGEERAKGNILERFSAQQFPDLHSELNLSSLELGDSALYFCASSRSLAGGDTQYFGPGTRLTVL.